Described below is a single T cell receptor (beta chain) sequence and its context. Its specificity is not known. These data come from a study of T and B cells in COVID-19 patients. Study overall: Recovered patients mostly had mild to moderate COVID-19 managed as outpatients. Findings of the study overall: Sorted SARS-CoV-2-responsive or tetramer+ T cells and CD4+, regulatory and CD8+ subsets were not yet sequenced.

Each TRB amplification used about 250-550 ng of genomic DNA from blood. Between the trimmed V and J ends, which lost 5 bases and 9 bases, there was a span of 19 bases. Germline CDR1 and CDR2: MNHEY and SMNVEV (reference sequence). The CDR3 has 14 residues. TRB rearrangements were amplified by multiplex PCR with BIOMED2 TRB-A/B primers. Each CDR3 protein gets one entry after TCRdb re-called the multiplex PCR reads with MiXCR. The repertoire holds around 8,000 distinct CDR3 sequences, with approximately 25% as singletons. The sequence was obtained from a human donor with active COVID-19. The specimen was blood. V and J are TRBV27 and TRBJ2-5, with D maybe TRBD2 (7 bases). The CDR3 loop is CASSTGGPLGSQYF. The CDR3 region has the DNA TGTGCCAGCAGTACCGGGGGGCCCCTAGGGTCCCAGTACTTC.